Each of the 21 T cell receptor beta chains below was sequenced from the same sample in a study of CD8 T cells in Susac syndrome. Reverse transcription of about 0.45 to 1 ug RNA was performed with random hexamers. A single record per CDR3 protein comes from TCRdb applying MiXCR to the immunoSEQ multiplex PCR reads. The repertoire holds tens of thousands of distinct CDR3 sequences, under 95% seen once, with roughly 0.58% in the top ten. Sequencing input: CD8+ T cells from PBMCs. The receptors shown here come from a human donor in good health.

The chain has TRBV7-8 and TRBJ2-3, with D unresolved. This CDR3 has 13 residues. V lost 1 base and J 7 bases, leaving 9 bases between the germline ends. The V gene's germline CDR1 is SGHVS and CDR2 FQNEAQ. Here the CDR3 DNA reads TGTGCCAGCAGCTTAGGAAGCTCCAATACGCAGTATTTT. Translated, it gives CASSLGSSNTQYF.

The chain recombines TRBV5-1 with TRBJ2-7; D is unresolved. The V gene's germline CDR1 is SGHRS and CDR2 YFSETQ. The CDR3 contains 16 residues. V lost 6 bases, J lost 1 base, and 20 bases lay in between. CDR3 in DNA: TGCGCCAGCAAACGTACCCCGCTCCAGATGTCCTACGAGCAGTACTTC. Its protein is CASKRTPLQMSYEQYF.

Written as DNA, the CDR3 is TGCAGCGCTTATACCGATCTCTACGAGCAGTACTTC. Translated: CSAYTDLYEQYF. V gene TRBV29-1 combines with J gene TRBJ2-7; the D is unclear. V was cut by 7 bases and J by 3 bases, with 13 bases left in between. The CDR3 consists of 12 residues. Germline-derived CDR1 and CDR2 are SQVTM and ANQGSEA.

This sequence joins TRBV9 and TRBJ2-2, with D possibly TRBD2 on 6 matching bases. Trimming took off 4 bases at V and 3 bases at J, with 16 bases between the two ends. The germline V gene encodes CDR1 SGDLS and CDR2 YYNGEE. The CDR3 is 16 amino acids. The CDR3, as DNA: TGTGCCAGCAGCCCCCCAAGCGCGGGGCACACCGGGGAGCTGTTTTTT. It translates to CASSPPSAGHTGELFF. The full variable domain, in which reference TRBV9 and TRBJ2-2 provide the parts outside the CDR3, is DSGVTQTPKHLITATGQRVTLRCSPRSGDLSVYWYQQSLDQGLQFLIQYYNGEERAKGNILERFSAQQFPDLHSELNLSSLELGDSALYFCASSPPSAGHTGELFFGEGSRLTVL.

The V call is TRBV20-1, the J call TRBJ2-2, with no clear D. Per the germline V gene, CDR1 is DFQATT and CDR2 is SNEGSKA (reference sequence). The length of the CDR3 is 13 residues. Trimming shortened V by 0 bases and J by 5 bases, and 7 bases separated the two germline ends. The CDR3 is CSARERGTGELFF. Here the CDR3 DNA reads TGCAGTGCTAGAGAGCGTGGAACCGGGGAGCTGTTTTTT.

DNA for the CDR3: TGTGCCAGCAGCCAAGAATCAGATACGCAGTATTTT. The encoded protein is CASSQESDTQYF. The chain is built from TRBV4-2 and TRBJ2-3; D uncertain. Trimming took 0 bases from V and 4 from J, leaving 2 bases between them. Germline CDR1 reads LGHNA; CDR2 reads YNFKEQ. This CDR3 spans 12 amino acids.

The J gene is TRBJ2-7, the V gene TRBV24-1, with no clear D. The CDR3 covers 9 residues. Trimming took 8 bases from V and 9 from J, leaving 7 bases between them. Germline CDR1 reads KGHDR; CDR2 reads SFDVKD. The CDR3 spells CATIWGQYF. CDR3 coding DNA: TGTGCCACCATTTGGGGGCAGTACTTC.

V gene TRBV3-1 combines with J gene TRBJ2-6; 9 bases fit TRBD1. Per the germline V gene, CDR1 is LGHDT and CDR2 is YNNKEL (reference sequence). V shed 4 bases and J 2 bases; nucleotides not matched to a gene: 15. The CDR3 is 20 residues long. CDR3: CASSPRTGDSLRAGANVLTF. DNA for the CDR3: TGTGCCAGCAGCCCTAGGACAGGGGACTCCCTGAGGGCTGGGGCCAACGTCCTGACTTTC.

The chain is built from TRBV20-1 and TRBJ2-3, with 7 bases lining up with TRBD2. The CDR3 length is 19 residues. In germline, CDR1 is DFQATT, CDR2 SNEGSKA (reference sequence). V lost 3 bases to trimming and J lost 1 base; unmatched junction nucleotides: 19. The CDR3, as DNA: TGCAGTGCTAGGCTATACCGGGACTACCGACCCACCCGCACAGATACGCAGTATTTT. This gives the protein CSARLYRDYRPTRTDTQYF.

The genes are TRBV29-1 and TRBJ2-1; perhaps D is TRBD1 or TRBD2 (6 bases each). Germline V gene lookup returns CDR1 SQVTM and CDR2 ANQGSEA. Trimming cost V 2 bases and J 1 base, with 12 bases left between them. This CDR3 contains 15 residues. The CDR3 DNA is TGCAGCGTTGAATCAGAAGGGGGGTCCTACAATGAGCAGTTCTTC. This codes for CSVESEGGSYNEQFF.

This chain uses TRBV7-9 with TRBJ2-5, with TRBD2 as a possible D gene (5 bases). With 5 bases removed from V and 4 bases from J, the gap between germline ends came to 11 bases. The CDR3 length is 13 residues. From germline, CDR1 is SEHNR and CDR2 FQNEAQ (reference sequence). The CDR3 nucleotides are TGTGCCAGCAGCATTGGACTGCCAGAGACCCAGTACTTC. Protein sequence: CASSIGLPETQYF.

V gene TRBV4-1 combines with J gene TRBJ1-1; D call uncertain. The CDR3 is made up of 13 amino acids. Germline V gives CDR1 MGHRA, CDR2 YSYEKL. V was pared by 2 bases and J by 4 bases, with 8 bases between. CDR3 protein: CASSQSIVTEAFF. CDR3 in DNA: TGCGCCAGCAGCCAAAGTATTGTCACTGAAGCTTTCTTT.

The chain links TRBV5-6 to TRBJ2-7; D is ambiguous. V gave up 1 base and J gave up 5 bases, with 10 bases separating them. The CDR3 sequence is 13 residues long. Germline V gives CDR1 SGHDT, CDR2 YYEEEE. This CDR3 reads CASSLPGRNEQYF. The CDR3 coding sequence is TGTGCCAGCAGCTTGCCTGGGCGCAACGAGCAGTACTTC.

The gene calls are TRBV9 and TRBJ1-3; D is perhaps TRBD1 (6 bases). The CDR3 is made up of 16 amino acids. Germline CDR1 and CDR2: SGDLS and YYNGEE. The V end lost 0 bases, the J end lost 4 bases, and 14 bases lay between the germline ends. CDR3 sequence (DNA): TGTGCCAGCAGCGTAGTACCGTTGGGGGCCGGAAACACCATATATTTT. It is translated as CASSVVPLGAGNTIYF.

The J gene is TRBJ2-2, the V gene TRBV7-6; D is undetermined. The CDR3 contains 14 residues. V dropped 1 base and J dropped 6 bases, with 9 bases sitting between them. Germline CDR1 is SGHVS and CDR2 is FNYEAQ. The CDR3 spells CASSLEIGPGELFF. In DNA, the CDR3 is TGTGCCAGCAGCTTAGAGATCGGACCCGGGGAGCTGTTTTTT. The variable domain in full, completed from reference TRBV7-6 and TRBJ2-2, reads GAGVSQSPRYKVTKRGQDVALRCDPISGHVSLYWYRQALGQGPEFLTYFNYEAQQDKSGLPNDRFSAERPEGSISTLTIQRTEQRDSAMYRCASSLEIGPGELFFGEGSRLTVL.

The chain recombines TRBV7-9 with TRBJ2-5, with TRBD2 matching over 7 bases. In germline, CDR1 is SEHNR, CDR2 FQNEAQ (reference sequence). This CDR3 is built from 14 residues. V lost 2 bases and J lost 5; bases outside the gene matches: 5. The CDR3 loop is CASSLRLADETQYF. DNA of the CDR3: TGTGCCAGCAGCTTACGACTAGCTGATGAGACCCAGTACTTC.

The chain joins TRBV5-1 to TRBJ2-5, with TRBD1 identical over 8 bases. The germline gives CDR1 SGHRS, CDR2 YFSETQ. Trimming at V came to 1 base and at J to 4 bases, leaving 6 bases not matched to a gene. The CDR3 contains 15 residues. In nucleotides, the CDR3 is TGCGCCAGCAGCTTGTTCGGACAGGGAGGAGAGACCCAGTACTTC. Translated, it gives CASSLFGQGGETQYF.

The chain joins TRBV2 to TRBJ2-3, with 9 bases that match TRBD2. There are 15 residues in the CDR3. In germline, CDR1 is SNHLY, CDR2 FYNNEI. Losses at the gene ends were 1 base for V and 5 bases for J; bases not matched to a gene: 4. The CDR3 DNA sequence: TGTGCCAGCAGTGAAGGGGCTAGCGGGATAGATACGCAGTATTTT. Translated: CASSEGASGIDTQYF.

This clonotype came up a few times. V gene TRBV19 combines with J gene TRBJ1-1, with TRBD1 matching over 7 bases. The germline V gene has CDR1 LNHDA and CDR2 SQIVND (reference sequence). The CDR3 is 14 amino acids. V shed 5 bases, J shed 5 bases, and the junction held 8 bases outside the gene matches. The CDR3 protein is CASSPRQGWTEAFF. As DNA, the CDR3 is TGTGCCAGTAGTCCCCGACAGGGATGGACTGAAGCTTTCTTT.

This clonotype was detected only once. The chain links TRBV2 to TRBJ2-1, with 8 bases identical to TRBD1. The germline gives CDR1 SNHLY, CDR2 FYNNEI. The CDR3 is 20 residues long. V shed 4 bases, J shed 0 bases, and the junction held 17 bases outside the gene matches. The CDR3 DNA reads TGTGCCAGCAGTGGGCCGGGACAGGAAAAAAATTGGGGCTCCTACAATGAGCAGTTCTTC. Translating it yields CASSGPGQEKNWGSYNEQFF.

V gene TRBV3-1 combines with J gene TRBJ1-2; the D is unclear. The CDR3 extends over 14 amino acids. Trimming took off 4 bases at V and 1 base at J, with 10 bases between the two ends. Germline CDR1 LGHDT, CDR2 YNNKEL (reference sequence). The CDR3 DNA reads TGTGCCAGCAGCCTCGACCGAAATAACTATGGCTACACCTTC. Translation gives CASSLDRNNYGYTF.